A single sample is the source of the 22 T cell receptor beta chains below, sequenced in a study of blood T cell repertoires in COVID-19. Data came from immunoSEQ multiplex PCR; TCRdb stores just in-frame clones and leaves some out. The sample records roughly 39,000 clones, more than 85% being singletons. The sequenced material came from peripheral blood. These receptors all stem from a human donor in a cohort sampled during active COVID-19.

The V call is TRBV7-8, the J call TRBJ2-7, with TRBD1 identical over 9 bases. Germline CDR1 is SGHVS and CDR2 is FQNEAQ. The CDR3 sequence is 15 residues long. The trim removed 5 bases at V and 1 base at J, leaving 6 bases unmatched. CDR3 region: CASSNPGTGSYEQYF. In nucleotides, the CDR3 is TGTGCCAGCAGCAACCCCGGGACAGGGTCCTACGAGCAGTACTTC.

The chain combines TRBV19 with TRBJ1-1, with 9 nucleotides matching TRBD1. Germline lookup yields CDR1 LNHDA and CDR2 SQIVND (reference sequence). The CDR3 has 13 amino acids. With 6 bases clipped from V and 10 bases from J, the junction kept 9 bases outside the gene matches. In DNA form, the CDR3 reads TGTGCCAGTAGCCCGTGGGACAGGGAGCGAGCTTTCTTT. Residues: CASSPWDRERAFF.

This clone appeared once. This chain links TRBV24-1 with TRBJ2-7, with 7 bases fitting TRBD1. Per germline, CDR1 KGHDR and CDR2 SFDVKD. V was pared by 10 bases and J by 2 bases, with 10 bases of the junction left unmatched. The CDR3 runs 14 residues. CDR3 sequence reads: CATRTRDRAYEQYF. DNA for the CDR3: TGTGCCACGCGGACCCGGGACAGAGCCTACGAGCAGTACTTC.

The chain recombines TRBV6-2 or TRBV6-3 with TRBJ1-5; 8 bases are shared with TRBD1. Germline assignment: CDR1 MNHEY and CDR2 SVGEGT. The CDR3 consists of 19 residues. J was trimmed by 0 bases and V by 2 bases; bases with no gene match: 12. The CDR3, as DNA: TGTGCCAGCAGTTACGGGACAGGCCCGAGTATCTATAGCAATCAGCCCCAGCATTTT. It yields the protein CASSYGTGPSIYSNQPQHF.

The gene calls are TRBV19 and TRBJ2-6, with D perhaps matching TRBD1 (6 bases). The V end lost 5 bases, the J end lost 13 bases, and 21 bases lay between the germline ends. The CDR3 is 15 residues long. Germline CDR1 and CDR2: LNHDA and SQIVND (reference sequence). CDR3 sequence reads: CASSPGTLGLGVLTF. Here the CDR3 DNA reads TGTGCCAGTAGTCCGGGGACATTAGGGTTAGGAGTCCTGACTTTC.

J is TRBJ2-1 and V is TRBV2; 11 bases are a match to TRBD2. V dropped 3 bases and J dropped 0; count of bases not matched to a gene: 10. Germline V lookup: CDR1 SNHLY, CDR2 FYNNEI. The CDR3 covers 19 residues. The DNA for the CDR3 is TGTGCCAGCAGTGAGATGGGCGGGACTAGCGGCCACTCCTACAATGAGCAGTTCTTC. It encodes CASSEMGGTSGHSYNEQFF.

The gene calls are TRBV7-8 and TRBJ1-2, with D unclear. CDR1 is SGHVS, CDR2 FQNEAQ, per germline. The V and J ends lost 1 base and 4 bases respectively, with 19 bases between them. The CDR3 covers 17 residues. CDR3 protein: CASSLDQGGIRGYGYTF. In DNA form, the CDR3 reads TGTGCCAGCAGCTTAGACCAAGGAGGCATTCGAGGCTATGGCTACACCTTC. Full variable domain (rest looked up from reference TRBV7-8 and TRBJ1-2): GAGVSQSPRYKVAKRGQDVALRCDPISGHVSLFWYQQALGQGPEFLTYFQNEAQLDKSGLPSDRFFAERPEGSVSTLKIQRTQQEDSAVYLCASSLDQGGIRGYGYTFGSGTRLTVV.

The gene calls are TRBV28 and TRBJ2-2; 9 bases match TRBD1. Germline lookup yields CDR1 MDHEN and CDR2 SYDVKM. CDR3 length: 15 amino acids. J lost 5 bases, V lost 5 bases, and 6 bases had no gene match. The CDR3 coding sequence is TGTGCCAGCAGTCTGGGACAGGGCCGGACCGGGGAGCTGTTTTTT. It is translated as CASSLGQGRTGELFF.

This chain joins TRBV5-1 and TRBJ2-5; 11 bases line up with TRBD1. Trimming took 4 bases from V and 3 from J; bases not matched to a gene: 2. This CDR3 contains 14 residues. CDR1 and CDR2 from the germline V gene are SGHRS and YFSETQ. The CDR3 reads CASSMGQGEETQYF. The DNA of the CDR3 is TGCGCCAGCAGCATGGGACAGGGGGAAGAGACCCAGTACTTC.

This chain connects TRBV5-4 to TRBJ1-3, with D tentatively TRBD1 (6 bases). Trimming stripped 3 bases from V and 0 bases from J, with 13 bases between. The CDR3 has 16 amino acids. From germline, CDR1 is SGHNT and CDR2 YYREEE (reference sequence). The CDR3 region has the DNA TGTGCCAGCAGCTCAGGACAGCATCCCTCTGGAAACACCATATATTTT. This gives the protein CASSSGQHPSGNTIYF. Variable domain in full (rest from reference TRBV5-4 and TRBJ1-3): ETGVTQSPTHLIKTRGQQVTLRCSSQSGHNTVSWYQQALGQGPQFIFQYYREEENGRGNFPPRFSGLQFPNYSSELNVNALELDDSALYLCASSSGQHPSGNTIYFGEGSWLTVV.

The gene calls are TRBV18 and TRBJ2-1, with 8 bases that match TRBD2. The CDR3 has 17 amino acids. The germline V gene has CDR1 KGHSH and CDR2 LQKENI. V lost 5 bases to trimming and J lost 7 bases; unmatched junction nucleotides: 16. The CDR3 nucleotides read TGTGCCAGCTCAGATATACAACTTGGCGGGGGGATGAATGAGCAGTTCTTC. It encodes CASSDIQLGGGMNEQFF.

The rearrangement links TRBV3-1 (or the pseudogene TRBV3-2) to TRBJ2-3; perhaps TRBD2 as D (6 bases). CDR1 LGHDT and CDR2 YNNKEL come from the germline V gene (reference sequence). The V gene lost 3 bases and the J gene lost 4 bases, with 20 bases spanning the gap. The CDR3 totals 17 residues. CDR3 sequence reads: CASSQNPAGLLADTQYF. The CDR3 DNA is TGTGCCAGCAGCCAGAATCCGGCGGGACTCCTCGCAGATACGCAGTATTTT.

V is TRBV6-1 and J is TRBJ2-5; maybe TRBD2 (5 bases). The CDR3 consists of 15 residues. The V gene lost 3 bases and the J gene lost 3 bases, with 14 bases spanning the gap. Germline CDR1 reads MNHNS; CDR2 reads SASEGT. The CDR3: CASSDGSDGKETQYF. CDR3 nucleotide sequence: TGTGCCAGCAGTGATGGAAGCGACGGGAAAGAGACCCAGTACTTC.

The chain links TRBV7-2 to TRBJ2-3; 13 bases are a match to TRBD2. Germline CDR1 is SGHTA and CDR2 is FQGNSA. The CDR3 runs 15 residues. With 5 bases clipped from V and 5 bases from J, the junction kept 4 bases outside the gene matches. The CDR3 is CASSRRTSGRDTQYF. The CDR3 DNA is TGTGCCAGCAGCCGGAGGACTAGCGGGAGAGATACGCAGTATTTT.

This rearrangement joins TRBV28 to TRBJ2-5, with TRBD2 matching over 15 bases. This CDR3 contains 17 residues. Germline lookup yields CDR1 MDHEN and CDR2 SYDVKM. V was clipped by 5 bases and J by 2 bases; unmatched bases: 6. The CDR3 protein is CASSPGLAGGRQETQYF. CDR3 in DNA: TGTGCCAGCAGTCCCGGACTAGCGGGGGGGCGGCAAGAGACCCAGTACTTC.

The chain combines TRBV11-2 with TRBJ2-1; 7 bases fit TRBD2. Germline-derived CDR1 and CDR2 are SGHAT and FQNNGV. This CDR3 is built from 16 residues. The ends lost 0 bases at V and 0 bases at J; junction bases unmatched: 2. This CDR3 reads CASSLDRGSSYNEQFF. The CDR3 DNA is TGTGCCAGCAGCTTAGATCGCGGGAGCTCCTACAATGAGCAGTTCTTC.

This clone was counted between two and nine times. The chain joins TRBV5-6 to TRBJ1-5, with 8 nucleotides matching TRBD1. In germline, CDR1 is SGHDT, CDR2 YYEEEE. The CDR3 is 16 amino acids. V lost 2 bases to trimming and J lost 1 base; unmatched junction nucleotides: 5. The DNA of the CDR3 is TGTGCCAGCAGCTTTTATCAGGGGGCGAGCAATCAGCCCCAGCATTTT. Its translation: CASSFYQGASNQPQHF.

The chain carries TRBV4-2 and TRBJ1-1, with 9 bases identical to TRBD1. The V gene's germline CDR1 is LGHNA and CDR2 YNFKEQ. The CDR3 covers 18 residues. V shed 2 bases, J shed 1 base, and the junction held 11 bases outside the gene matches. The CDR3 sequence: CASSQYRTGVVGNTEAFF. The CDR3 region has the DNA TGTGCCAGCAGCCAATATAGGACAGGGGTTGTCGGGAACACTGAAGCTTTCTTT.

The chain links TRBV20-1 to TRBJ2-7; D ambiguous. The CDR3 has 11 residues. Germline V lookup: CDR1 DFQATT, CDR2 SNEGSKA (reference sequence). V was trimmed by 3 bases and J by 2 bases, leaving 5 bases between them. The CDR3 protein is CSARQTYEQYF. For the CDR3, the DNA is TGCAGTGCTAGGCAGACCTACGAGCAGTACTTC.

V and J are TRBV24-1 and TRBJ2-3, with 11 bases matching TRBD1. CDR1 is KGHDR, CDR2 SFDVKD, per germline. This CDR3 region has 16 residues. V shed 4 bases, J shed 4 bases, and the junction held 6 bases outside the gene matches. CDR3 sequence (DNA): TGTGCCACCAGTGACCCGGGGACAGGGGGATCAGATACGCAGTATTTT. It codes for CATSDPGTGGSDTQYF.

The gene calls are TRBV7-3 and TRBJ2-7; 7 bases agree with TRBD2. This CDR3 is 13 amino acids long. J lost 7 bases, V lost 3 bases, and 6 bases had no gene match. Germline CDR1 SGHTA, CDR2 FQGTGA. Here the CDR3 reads CASSLGGSKEQYF. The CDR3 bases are TGTGCCAGCAGCTTGGGAGGGAGTAAGGAGCAGTACTTC. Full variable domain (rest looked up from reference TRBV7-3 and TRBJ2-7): GAGVSQTPSNKVTEKGKYVELRCDPISGHTALYWYRQSLGQGPEFLIYFQGTGAADDSGLPNDRFFAVRPEGSVSTLKIQRTERGDSAVYLCASSLGGSKEQYFGPGTRLTVT.

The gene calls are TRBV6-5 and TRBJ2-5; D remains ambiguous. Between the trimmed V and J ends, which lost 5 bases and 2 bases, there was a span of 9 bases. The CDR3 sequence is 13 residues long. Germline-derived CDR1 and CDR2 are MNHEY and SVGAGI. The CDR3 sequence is CASSRQEQETQYF. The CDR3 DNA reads TGTGCCAGCAGTAGGCAGGAACAAGAGACCCAGTACTTC.